These 22 T cell receptor beta chains came from one sample sequenced in a study of blood T cell repertoires in COVID-19. The table came from immunoSEQ multiplex PCR; TCRdb's copy has only in-frame clones and leaves some out. The data show roughly 440,000 clones, more than 70% seen once. Sequencing input: peripheral blood. All receptors derive from a woman between 50 and 59 years old with COVID-19, enrolled during active disease.

The chain links TRBV18 to TRBJ2-3; 12 positions agree with TRBD2. Trimming cost V 1 base and J 3 bases; bases outside gene matches: 8. Germline lookup yields CDR1 KGHSH and CDR2 LQKENI. This CDR3 contains 18 residues. The CDR3 is CASSPLTGTSGLTDTQYF. Here the CDR3 DNA reads TGTGCCAGCTCACCACTTACCGGGACTAGCGGGTTGACAGATACGCAGTATTTT. The complete variable domain, with remaining parts taken from reference TRBV18 and TRBJ2-3, reads NAGVMQNPRHLVRRRGQEARLRCSPMKGHSHVYWYRQLPEEGLKFMVYLQKENIIDESGMPKERFSAEFPKEGPSILRIQQVVRGDSAAYFCASSPLTGTSGLTDTQYFGPGTRLTVL.

The chain is built from TRBV27 and TRBJ1-5; no reliable D call. V was pared by 5 bases and J by 7 bases, with 15 bases between. The CDR3 runs to 14 residues. CDR1 is MNHEY and CDR2 is SMNVEV in the germline V gene (reference sequence). The CDR3 bases are TGTGCCAGCAGTAATAAGGGAGTAAGCCAGCCCCAGCATTTT. Its translation is CASSNKGVSQPQHF.

The chain uses TRBV5-1 and TRBJ2-3; possible D gene TRBD1, 6 bases. V shed 1 base and J shed 1 base, with 10 bases lying between them. Germline CDR1 SGHRS, CDR2 YFSETQ. The CDR3 runs to 15 residues. CDR3: CASSLTGQGTDTQYF. DNA of the CDR3: TGCGCCAGCAGCTTGACAGGGCAAGGCACAGATACGCAGTATTTT. Using reference TRBV5-1 and TRBJ2-3 for the parts outside the CDR3, the full variable domain is KAGVTQTPRYLIKTRGQQVTLSCSPISGHRSVSWYQQTPGQGLQFLFEYFSETQRNKGNFPGRFSGRQFSNSRSEMNVSTLELGDSALYLCASSLTGQGTDTQYFGPGTRLTVL.

This rearrangement joins TRBV2 to TRBJ1-1; 10 bases are shared with TRBD1. The length of the CDR3 is 16 residues. Looked up from germline, CDR1 is SNHLY and CDR2 is FYNNEI. Trimming at V came to 5 bases and at J to 1 base, leaving 7 bases not matched to a gene. This chain's CDR3 is CASSLTGTGENTEAFF. CDR3 coding DNA: TGTGCCAGCAGTCTTACAGGGACAGGGGAGAACACTGAAGCTTTCTTT.

This clone appeared a single time. This chain joins TRBV5-1 and TRBJ1-4; 9 positions match TRBD1. Germline V gives CDR1 SGHRS, CDR2 YFSETQ. This CDR3 region has 17 residues. Germline trimming cut 6 bases from V and 0 bases from J; bases unmatched to any gene: 9. In DNA, the CDR3 is TGCGCCAGCAAGCGAGGACAGGGGACAGCAACTAATGAAAAACTGTTTTTT. Protein product: CASKRGQGTATNEKLFF. The entire variable domain, with the rest obtained from reference TRBV5-1 and TRBJ1-4, is as follows: KAGVTQTPRYLIKTRGQQVTLSCSPISGHRSVSWYQQTPGQGLQFLFEYFSETQRNKGNFPGRFSGRQFSNSRSEMNVSTLELGDSALYLCASKRGQGTATNEKLFFGSGTQLSVL.

CDR3 bases: TGTGCCAACTGGGGGCATTCAGATACGCAGTATTTT. Translated, it gives CANWGHSDTQYF. This sequence joins TRBV28 and TRBJ2-3; a weak D match, TRBD1 (6 bases). The CDR3 has 12 amino acids. V was cut by 10 bases and J by 4 bases, with 12 bases left in between. Germline V lookup: CDR1 MDHEN, CDR2 SYDVKM.

The chain recombines TRBV30 with TRBJ1-2; 10 nucleotides line up with TRBD1. V was pared by 3 bases and J by 8 bases, with 12 bases of the junction left unmatched. The CDR3 consists of 15 residues. The V gene's germline CDR1 is GTSNPN and CDR2 SVGIG (reference sequence). The CDR3 DNA is TGTGCCTGGAGAGAGAAGAGACAGGGGGCGGAGGGCTACACCTTC. Its protein product is CAWREKRQGAEGYTF.

The chain links TRBV12-3 or TRBV12-4 to TRBJ1-2, with D maybe TRBD1 (5 bases). The CDR3 runs to 13 residues. The ends were cut back, 4 bases at V and 4 bases at J, with 10 bases in the middle. CDR3 nucleotide sequence: TGTGCCAGCAGTTCAACGGGGGTCTATGGCTACACCTTC. Translation: CASSSTGVYGYTF.

The rearrangement links TRBV10-3 to TRBJ1-1; a possible D gene is TRBD1 (5 bases). This CDR3 contains 14 residues. Trimming removed 0 bases from V and 7 bases from J, with 12 bases in between. Per the germline V gene, CDR1 is ENHRY and CDR2 is SYGVKD. The CDR3 loop is CAISESQVDSEAFF. The DNA for the CDR3 is TGTGCCATCAGTGAGTCGCAGGTCGACAGTGAAGCTTTCTTT.

V gene TRBV5-1 combines with J gene TRBJ2-7; 10 bases map to TRBD2. V shed 6 bases, J shed 1 base, and the junction held 7 bases outside the gene matches. CDR1 and CDR2 from the germline V gene are SGHRS and YFSETQ. CDR3 length equals 15 residues. The CDR3 DNA reads as TGCGCCAGCAAAACCCTAGCGGGGGTTTCCTACGAGCAGTACTTC. It specifies CASKTLAGVSYEQYF.

The table lists this clone with a count of one. The CDR3 loop is CASSIGQGGFSPLHF. The CDR3 nucleotides read TGCGCCAGCAGCATAGGACAGGGTGGTTTTTCACCCCTCCACTTT. The chain combines TRBV5-1 with TRBJ1-6; 8 bases match TRBD1. V shed 4 bases and J 9 bases; nucleotides not matched to a gene: 9. Germline assignment: CDR1 SGHRS and CDR2 YFSETQ. The CDR3 consists of 15 residues.

The chain uses TRBV6-5 and TRBJ2-5; 10 bases line up with TRBD2. The CDR3 is made up of 15 amino acids. CDR1 MNHEY and CDR2 SVGAGI come from the germline V gene. The V segment lost 5 bases and the J segment 2 bases; nucleotides outside the gene matches: 5. This CDR3 reads CASSISGGIQETQYF. CDR3 coding DNA: TGTGCCAGCAGTATTAGCGGGGGGATTCAAGAGACCCAGTACTTC.

The chain recombines TRBV24-1 with TRBJ2-7, with D maybe TRBD2 (5 bases). The CDR3 has 11 residues. Looked up from germline, CDR1 is KGHDR and CDR2 is SFDVKD. Deletions cut 3 bases from V and 9 bases from J, with 8 bases between. The CDR3 DNA sequence: TGTGCCACCAGTGATCCGGCGGGGCAGTACTTC. Translation: CATSDPAGQYF.

The chain couples TRBV27 to TRBJ1-1, with 12 bases aligning to TRBD1. Unmatched junction bases numbered 10, after V lost 6 bases and J lost 5 bases. The germline V gene has CDR1 MNHEY and CDR2 SMNVEV (reference sequence). This CDR3 has 16 residues. This CDR3 reads CASRWGTGGWETEAFF. In nucleotides, the CDR3 is TGTGCCAGCAGATGGGGGACAGGGGGCTGGGAGACTGAAGCTTTCTTT.

The chain joins TRBV11-2 to TRBJ2-3; weak D call: TRBD1 (6 bases). V lost 5 bases to trimming and J lost 2 bases, with 8 bases between them. CDR1 and CDR2 (germline): SGHAT, FQNNGV. The CDR3 loop spans 13 amino acids. CDR3 protein: CASSGTYTDTQYF. The CDR3 DNA reads as TGTGCCAGCAGCGGGACATACACAGATACGCAGTATTTT.

This sequence joins TRBV9 and TRBJ2-3; 12 bases are a match to TRBD2. This CDR3 is built from 16 residues. Germline V gene sequence: CDR1 SGDLS, CDR2 YYNGEE. Trimming took 4 bases from V and 1 from J; bases not matched to a gene: 4. DNA for the CDR3: TGTGCCAGCAGCAAGAGACTAGCGGGGGGCACAGATACGCAGTATTTT. Translated, it gives CASSKRLAGGTDTQYF.

The chain is built from TRBV27 and TRBJ2-1, with 9 bases fitting TRBD2. The CDR3 consists of 15 residues. The germline V gene has CDR1 MNHEY and CDR2 SMNVEV (reference sequence). With 4 bases clipped from V and 9 bases from J, the junction kept 10 bases outside the gene matches. CDR3 amino acids: CASSSSGTSYAEQFF. The CDR3 DNA is TGTGCCAGCAGTTCTTCCGGGACTAGCTATGCTGAGCAGTTCTTC.

The chain joins TRBV29-1 to TRBJ2-1; 8 positions agree with TRBD2. CDR1 is SQVTM, CDR2 ANQGSEA, per germline. This CDR3 comprises 17 residues. Trimming removed 0 bases from V and 10 bases from J; junction bases left unmatched: 17. CDR3 nucleotide sequence: TGCAGCGTTGAAGAGGGAGGAAGCAGCGGGGGTCTCCGGGAGCAGTTCTTC. Encoded protein: CSVEEGGSSGGLREQFF.

The V gene is TRBV5-4, the J gene TRBJ2-3; D gene uncertain. CDR1 is SGHNT and CDR2 is YYREEE in the germline V gene (reference sequence). The germline V and J ends were trimmed by 2 bases and 6 bases, with 7 bases remaining between them. This CDR3 comprises 12 residues. Here the CDR3 DNA reads TGTGCCAGCAGCTTTGGTCAGGATACGCAGTATTTT. This encodes CASSFGQDTQYF. Looking up the rest from reference TRBV5-4 and TRBJ2-3 gives the full variable domain: ETGVTQSPTHLIKTRGQQVTLRCSSQSGHNTVSWYQQALGQGPQFIFQYYREEENGRGNFPPRFSGLQFPNYSSELNVNALELDDSALYLCASSFGQDTQYFGPGTRLTVL.

The chain couples TRBV7-8 to TRBJ1-5, with 8 bases matching TRBD1. V trimming: 2 bases; J trimming: 5 bases; junction bases outside the gene matches: 5. The CDR3 contains 15 residues. In germline, CDR1 is SGHVS, CDR2 FQNEAQ. The CDR3 is CASSLLQGVDQPQHF. The CDR3 DNA reads as TGTGCCAGCAGCTTACTACAGGGGGTTGATCAGCCCCAGCATTTT.

This clone has just a few counts. This rearrangement joins TRBV24-1 to TRBJ2-1; TRBD1 is a possible D gene (5 bases). The CDR3 runs 12 residues. Between the trimmed V and J ends, which lost 6 bases and 8 bases, there was a span of 10 bases. Germline CDR1 is KGHDR and CDR2 is SFDVKD. CDR3: CATSRLGDEQFF. CDR3 bases: TGTGCCACCAGTAGGTTAGGGGATGAGCAGTTCTTC.

This chain uses TRBV5-1 with TRBJ1-1; 9 positions match TRBD1. CDR3 length equals 17 residues. Looked up from germline, CDR1 is SGHRS and CDR2 is YFSETQ. J was trimmed by 0 bases and V by 4 bases; bases with no gene match: 10. CDR3 sequence reads: CASSKWTGAEVNTEAFF. DNA for the CDR3: TGCGCCAGCAGCAAGTGGACAGGGGCCGAGGTGAACACTGAAGCTTTCTTT.